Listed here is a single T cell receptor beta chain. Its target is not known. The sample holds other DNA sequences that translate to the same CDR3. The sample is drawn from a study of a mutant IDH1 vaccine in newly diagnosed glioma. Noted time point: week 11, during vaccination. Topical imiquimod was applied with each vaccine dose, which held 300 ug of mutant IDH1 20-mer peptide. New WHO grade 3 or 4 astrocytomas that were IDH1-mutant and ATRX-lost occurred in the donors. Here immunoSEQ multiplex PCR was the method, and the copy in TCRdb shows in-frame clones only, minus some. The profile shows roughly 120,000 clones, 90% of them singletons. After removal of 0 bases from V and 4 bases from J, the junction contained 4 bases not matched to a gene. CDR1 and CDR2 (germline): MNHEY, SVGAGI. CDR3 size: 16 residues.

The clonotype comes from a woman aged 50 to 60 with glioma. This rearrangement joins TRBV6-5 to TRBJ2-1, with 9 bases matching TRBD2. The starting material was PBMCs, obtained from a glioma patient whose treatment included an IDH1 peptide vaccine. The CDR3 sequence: CASSYSGLAGYNEQFF. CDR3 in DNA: TGTGCCAGCAGTTACTCGGGGCTAGCGGGATACAATGAGCAGTTCTTC.